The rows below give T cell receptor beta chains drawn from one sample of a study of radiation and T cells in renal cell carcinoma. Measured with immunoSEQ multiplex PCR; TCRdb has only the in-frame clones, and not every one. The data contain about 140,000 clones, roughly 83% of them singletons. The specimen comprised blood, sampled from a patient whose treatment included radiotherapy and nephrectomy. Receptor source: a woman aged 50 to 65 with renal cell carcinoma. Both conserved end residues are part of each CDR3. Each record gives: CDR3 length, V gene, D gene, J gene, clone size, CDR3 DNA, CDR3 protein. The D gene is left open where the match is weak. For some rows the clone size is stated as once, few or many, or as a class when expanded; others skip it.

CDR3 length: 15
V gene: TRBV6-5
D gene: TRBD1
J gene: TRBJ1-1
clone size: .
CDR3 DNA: TGTGCCAGCAGTTACACAGGACAGGTGAACACTGAAGCTTTCTTT
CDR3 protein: CASSYTGQVNTEAFF

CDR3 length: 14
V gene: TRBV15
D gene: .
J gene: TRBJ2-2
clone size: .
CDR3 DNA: TGTGCCACCAGCAGTACCAGTTACACCGGGGAGCTGTTTTTT
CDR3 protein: CATSSTSYTGELFF

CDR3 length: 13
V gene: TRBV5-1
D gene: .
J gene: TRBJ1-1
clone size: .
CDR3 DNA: TGCGCCAGCAGCTTTATAAGTGACACTGAAGCTTTCTTT
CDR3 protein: CASSFISDTEAFF

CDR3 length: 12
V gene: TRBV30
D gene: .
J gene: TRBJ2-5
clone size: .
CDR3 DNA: TGTGCCTGGACCAGGGGCTCAGAGCCCCAGTACTTC
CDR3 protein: CAWTRGSEPQYF

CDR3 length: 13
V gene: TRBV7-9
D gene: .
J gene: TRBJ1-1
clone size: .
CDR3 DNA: TGTGCCAGCAGCGAACGGGGGTACCCTGAAGCTTTCTTT
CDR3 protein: CASSERGYPEAFF

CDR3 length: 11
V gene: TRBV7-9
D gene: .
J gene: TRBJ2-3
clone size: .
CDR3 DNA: TGTGCCAGCTCGGCAGGGAATACGCAGTATTTT
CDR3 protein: CASSAGNTQYF

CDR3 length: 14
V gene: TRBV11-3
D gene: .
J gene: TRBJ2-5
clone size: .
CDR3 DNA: TGTGCCAGCAGCTTAGGTTCAGGGCAAGAGACCCAGTACTTC
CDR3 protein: CASSLGSGQETQYF

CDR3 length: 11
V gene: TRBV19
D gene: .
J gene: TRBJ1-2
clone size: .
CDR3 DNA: TGTGCCAGTAGAACTAATTATGGCTACACCTTC
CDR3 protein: CASRTNYGYTF

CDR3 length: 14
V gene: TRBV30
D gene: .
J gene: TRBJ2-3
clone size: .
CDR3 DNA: TGTGCCTGGGGTACCTCCTCTAGCACAGATACGCAGTATTTT
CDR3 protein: CAWGTSSSTDTQYF

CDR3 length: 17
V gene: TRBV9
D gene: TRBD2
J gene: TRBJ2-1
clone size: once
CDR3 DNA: TGTGCCAGCAGCGTGCGCCCTAGCGGGCTGGGTAACAATGAGCAGTTCTTC
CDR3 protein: CASSVRPSGLGNNEQFF

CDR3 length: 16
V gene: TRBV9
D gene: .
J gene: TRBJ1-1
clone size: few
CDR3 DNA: TGTGCCAGCAGCGTAGAAGCCTCCCGGGGGGGCACTGAAGCTTTCTTT
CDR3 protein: CASSVEASRGGTEAFF

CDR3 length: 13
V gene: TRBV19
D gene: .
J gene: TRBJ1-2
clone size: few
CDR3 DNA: TGTGCCAGTACCCTGGAGAGGGGTGATGGCTACACCTTC
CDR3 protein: CASTLERGDGYTF

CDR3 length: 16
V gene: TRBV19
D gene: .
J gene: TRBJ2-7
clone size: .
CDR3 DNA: TGTGCCAGTAAAAAAGAGGGGTCAGCCAATACCTACGAGCAGTACTTC
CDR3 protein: CASKKEGSANTYEQYF

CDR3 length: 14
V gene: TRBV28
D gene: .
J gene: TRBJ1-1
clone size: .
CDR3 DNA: TGTGCCAGCAGGTTACAGGGACTGAACACTGAAGCTTTCTTT
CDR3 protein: CASRLQGLNTEAFF

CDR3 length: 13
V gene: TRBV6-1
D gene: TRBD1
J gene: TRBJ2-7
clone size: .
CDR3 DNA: TGTGCCAGCAACCCGGGACAGGCCTACGAGCAGTACTTC
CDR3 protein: CASNPGQAYEQYF

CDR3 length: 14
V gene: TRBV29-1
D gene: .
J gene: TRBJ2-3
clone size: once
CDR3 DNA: TGCAGCGTTGAAGATCAAACTGCGACAGATACGCAGTATTTT
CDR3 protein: CSVEDQTATDTQYF